This T cell receptor (beta chain) was found in a study of human thymus T cells. The ends were cut back, 3 bases at V and 2 bases at J, with 7 bases in the middle. The CDR3 sequence is 13 residues long. The germline V gene encodes CDR1 SGHDT and CDR2 YYEEEE. The assay was immunoSEQ multiplex PCR, and TCRdb's table has in-frame clones only and misses some. The data contain roughly 130,000 clones, around 94% of them seen just once; the ten biggest clones take up roughly 0.024%. Resected material from corrective heart surgery provided the thymus tissue analysed. The clonotype was recovered from a boy younger than two with a congenital heart defect but otherwise immunologically healthy. The sequenced material came from thymus tissue. The chain links TRBV5-6 to TRBJ2-3; no firm D call. CDR3 sequence (DNA): TGTGCCAGCAGCTCGCCCCTCACAGATACGCAGTATTTT. Residues: CASSSPLTDTQYF. The variable domain in full, with the rest retrieved from reference TRBV5-6 and TRBJ2-3, is DAGVTQSPTHLIKTRGQQVTLRCSPKSGHDTVSWYQQALGQGPQFIFQYYEEEERQRGNFPDRFSGHQFPNYSSELNVNALLLGDSALYLCASSSPLTDTQYFGPGTRLTVL.